This TCR beta chain was sequenced in a study of shared clonotypes between healthy human individuals. Trimming took 7 bases from V and 1 from J, leaving 10 bases between them. There are 13 residues in the CDR3. From germline, CDR1 is ENHRY and CDR2 SYGVKD. The data were produced by immunoSEQ multiplex PCR, yet TCRdb's version contains in-frame clones alone and is incomplete. There are about 1.5 million clones in the sample; roughly 96% occur only once, and about 1.2% lies in the top ten. The gene calls are TRBV10-3 and TRBJ2-5; no firm D call. The sample comprised naive CD4+ T cells sorted from blood. As for subset: CD45RA+ positively selected. This clonotype was sampled from a young man in good health. The CDR3: CAITERTQETQYF. CDR3 nucleotides: TGTGCCATCACCGAGCGTACCCAAGAGACCCAGTACTTC.